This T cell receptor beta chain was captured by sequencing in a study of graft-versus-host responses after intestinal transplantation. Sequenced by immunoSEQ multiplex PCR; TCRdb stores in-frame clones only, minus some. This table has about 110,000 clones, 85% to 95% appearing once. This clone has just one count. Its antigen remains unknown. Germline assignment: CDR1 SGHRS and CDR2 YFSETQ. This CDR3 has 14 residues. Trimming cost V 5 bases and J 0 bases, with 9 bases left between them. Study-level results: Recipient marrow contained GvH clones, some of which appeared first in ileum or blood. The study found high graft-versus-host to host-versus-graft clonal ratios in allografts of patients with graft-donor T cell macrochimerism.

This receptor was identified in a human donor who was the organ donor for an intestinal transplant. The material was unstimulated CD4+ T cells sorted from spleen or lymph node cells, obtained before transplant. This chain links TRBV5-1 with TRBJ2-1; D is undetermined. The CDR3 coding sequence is TGCGCCAGCAGACTCATGAGCTCCTACAATGAGCAGTTCTTC. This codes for CASRLMSSYNEQFF.